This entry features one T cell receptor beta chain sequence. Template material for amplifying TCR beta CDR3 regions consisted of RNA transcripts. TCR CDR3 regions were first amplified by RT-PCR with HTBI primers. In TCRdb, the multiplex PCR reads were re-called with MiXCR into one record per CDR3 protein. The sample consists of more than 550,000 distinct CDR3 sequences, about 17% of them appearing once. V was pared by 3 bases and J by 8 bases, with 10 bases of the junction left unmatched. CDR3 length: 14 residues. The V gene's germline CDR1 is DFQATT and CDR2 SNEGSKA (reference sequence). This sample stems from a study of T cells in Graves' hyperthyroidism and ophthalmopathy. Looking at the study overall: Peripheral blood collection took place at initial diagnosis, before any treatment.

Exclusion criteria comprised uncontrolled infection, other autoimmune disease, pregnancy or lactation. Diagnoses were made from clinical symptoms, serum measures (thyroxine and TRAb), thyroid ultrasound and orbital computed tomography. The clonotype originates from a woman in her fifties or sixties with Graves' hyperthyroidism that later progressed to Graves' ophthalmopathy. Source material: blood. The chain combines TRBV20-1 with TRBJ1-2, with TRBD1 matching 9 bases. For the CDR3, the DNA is TGCAGTGCTAGCGCTCGGACAGGGGCCCACGGCTACACCTTC. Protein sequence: CSASARTGAHGYTF.